The rows below give T cell receptor beta chains drawn from one sample of a study of blood T cell repertoires in COVID-19. The repertoire was sequenced with immunoSEQ multiplex PCR; TCRdb's copy has only in-frame clones and lacks some. The table lists some 150,000 clones, nearly 80% of them singletons, with more than 11% in the top ten. What was sequenced was peripheral blood. These receptors were obtained from a woman aged 80 or over with acute or convalescent COVID-19. Each CDR3 is given with its conserved first and last residue. The D gene is left open where the match is weak. Clone size is shown for a subset of rows, as once, few, many or a class of expanded clone.

D	V	J	size	DNA	CDR3
NA	TRBV7-3	TRBJ1-1	NA	TGTGCCAGCAGCTTAGGCGGGGGTATAACTGAAGCTTTCTTT	CASSLGGGITEAFF
TRBD1	TRBV6-5	TRBJ1-2	NA	TGTGCCAGCAGTTCAGGACAGGCCCTATTTCATGGCTACACCTTC	CASSSGQALFHGYTF
TRBD1	TRBV4-1	TRBJ1-2	once	TGCGCCAGCAGCCGAGAAGACAGGGGAGGCTATGGCTACACCTTC	CASSREDRGGYGYTF
NA	TRBV5-1	TRBJ1-2	once	TGCGCCAGCAGCTTGAGACAGGCACCGAGCTATGGCTACACCTTC	CASSLRQAPSYGYTF
NA	TRBV5-5	TRBJ2-3	once	TGTGCCAGCAGCTCCGTGATGGGGGGAGGCACAGATACGCAGTATTTT	CASSSVMGGGTDTQYF
NA	TRBV5-4	TRBJ2-4	NA	TGTGCCAGCAGCTCGGACAAGAACATTCAGTACTTC	CASSSDKNIQYF
NA	TRBV1	TRBJ1-2	NA	TGCACCAGCAGCCAGGCAGGTGGTTCTACCTATGGCTACACCTTC	CTSSQAGGSTYGYTF
NA	TRBV5-1	TRBJ1-1	few	TGCGCCAGCAGCTTGAATCCGGGACACCGGAACACTGAAGCTTTCTTT	CASSLNPGHRNTEAFF
NA	TRBV19	TRBJ2-2	many	TGTGCCACCAGGAGGGGACCCGGGGAGCTGTTTTTT	CATRRGPGELFF
TRBD1	TRBV9	TRBJ1-6	NA	TGTGCCAGCAGCCCAGGGGGACGGGAGAATTCACCCCTCCACTTT	CASSPGGRENSPLHF
NA	TRBV5-6	TRBJ2-5	NA	TGTGCCAGCAGCATCCGGGACTACCAAGAGACCCAGTACTTC	CASSIRDYQETQYF
TRBD1	TRBV19	TRBJ1-4	NA	TGTGCCAGTACCGGACAGGGGTTTAGTGAAAAACTGTTTTTT	CASTGQGFSEKLFF
NA	TRBV10-1	TRBJ1-5	NA	TGCGCCAGCAGTGAGCCGGGAGAAAATCAGCCCCAGCATTTT	CASSEPGENQPQHF
NA	TRBV4-2	TRBJ1-5	NA	TGTGCCAGCAGCCAAAGCGACAGAAGCAATCAGCCCCAGCATTTT	CASSQSDRSNQPQHF
NA	TRBV19	TRBJ1-5	few	TGTGCCAGTAGTATAGAGGCAGGGATCCCTCAGCCCCAGCATTTT	CASSIEAGIPQPQHF
NA	TRBV11-2	TRBJ1-1	NA	TGTGCCAGCAACACCCAGGGGTTGAACACTGAAGCTTTCTTT	CASNTQGLNTEAFF
NA	TRBV28	TRBJ2-7	once	TGTGCCAGCATTTCGACAGGCCCCTACGAGCAGTACTTC	CASISTGPYEQYF
TRBD1	TRBV18	TRBJ2-1	NA	TGTGCCAGCTCACCCGCGACAGGGAGCTCCTACAATGAGCAGTTCTTC	CASSPATGSSYNEQFF
TRBD2	TRBV27	TRBJ2-3	NA	TGTGCCAGCAGTTTTAGGCGGGGGAGCACAGATACGCAGTATTTT	CASSFRRGSTDTQYF
NA	TRBV5-4	TRBJ2-5	NA	TGTGCCAGCAGGGGCGTTGATCGAGAGACCCAGTACTTC	CASRGVDRETQYF
NA	TRBV6-5	TRBJ1-2	NA	TGTGCCAGCAGCCCAGACAGTAACTATGGCTACACCTTC	CASSPDSNYGYTF
TRBD2	TRBV14	TRBJ2-1	NA	TGTGCCAGCAGCCAACCGGGAGGGCCTGAGCAGTTCTTC	CASSQPGGPEQFF